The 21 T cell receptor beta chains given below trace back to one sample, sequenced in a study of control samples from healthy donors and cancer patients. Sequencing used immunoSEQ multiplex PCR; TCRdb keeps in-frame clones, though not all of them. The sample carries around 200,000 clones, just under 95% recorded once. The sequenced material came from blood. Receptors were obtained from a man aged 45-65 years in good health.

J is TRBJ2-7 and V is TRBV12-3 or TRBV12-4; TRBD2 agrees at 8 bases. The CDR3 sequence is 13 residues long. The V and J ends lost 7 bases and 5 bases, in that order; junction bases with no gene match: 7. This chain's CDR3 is CASTGRAAHEQYF. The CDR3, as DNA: TGTGCCAGCACCGGGAGGGCAGCCCACGAGCAGTACTTC.

The CDR3 loop reads CASSPSRHPAGELFF. CDR3 sequence (DNA): TGTGCCAGTAGTCCCTCGAGGCACCCGGCCGGGGAGCTGTTTTTT. This chain uses TRBV19 with TRBJ2-2; D remains unclear. The CDR3 is 15 residues long. V was shortened by 5 bases and J by 6 bases, with 16 bases between the two germline ends. CDR1 LNHDA and CDR2 SQIVND come from the germline V gene (reference sequence). The variable domain in full, with the rest retrieved from reference TRBV19 and TRBJ2-2, is DGGITQSPKYLFRKEGQNVTLSCEQNLNHDAMYWYRQDPGQGLRLIYYSQIVNDFQKGDIAEGYSVSREKKESFPLTVTSAQKNPTAFYLCASSPSRHPAGELFFGEGSRLTVL.

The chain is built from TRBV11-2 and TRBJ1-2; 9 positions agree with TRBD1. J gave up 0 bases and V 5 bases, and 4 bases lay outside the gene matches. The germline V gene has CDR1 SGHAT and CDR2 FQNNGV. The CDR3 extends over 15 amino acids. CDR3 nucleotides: TGTGCCAGCAGCCTACAGGGGGCCGCTAACTATGGCTACACCTTC. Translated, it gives CASSLQGAANYGYTF.

CDR3 loop: CASSFSQGRQPQHF. Written as DNA, the CDR3 is TGTGCCAGCAGTTTTTCTCAGGGCAGACAGCCCCAGCATTTT. This chain uses TRBV28 with TRBJ1-5; D perhaps matches TRBD1 (5 bases). Germline V lookup: CDR1 MDHEN, CDR2 SYDVKM. Trimming left V 3 bases short and J 7 bases short, with 13 bases between. CDR3 length: 14 amino acids.

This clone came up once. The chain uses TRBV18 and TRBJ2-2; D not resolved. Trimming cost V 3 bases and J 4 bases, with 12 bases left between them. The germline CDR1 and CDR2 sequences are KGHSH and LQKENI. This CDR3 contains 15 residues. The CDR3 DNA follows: TGTGCCAGCTCACCTCTGGGATTCGGCACCGGGGAGCTGTTTTTT. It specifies CASSPLGFGTGELFF.

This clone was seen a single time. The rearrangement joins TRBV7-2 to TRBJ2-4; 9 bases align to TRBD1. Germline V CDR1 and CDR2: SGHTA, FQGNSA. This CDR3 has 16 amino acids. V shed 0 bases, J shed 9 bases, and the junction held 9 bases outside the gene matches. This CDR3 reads CASSLALGQGYGIQYF. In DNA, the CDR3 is TGTGCCAGCAGCTTAGCGCTTGGACAGGGGTACGGCATTCAGTACTTC.

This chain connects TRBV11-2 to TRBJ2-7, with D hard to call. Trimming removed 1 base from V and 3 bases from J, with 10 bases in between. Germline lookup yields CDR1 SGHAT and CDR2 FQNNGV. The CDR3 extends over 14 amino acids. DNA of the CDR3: TGTGCCAGCAGCTTAGGAGTCAGCTACTACGAGCAGTACGTC. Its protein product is CASSLGVSYYEQYV.

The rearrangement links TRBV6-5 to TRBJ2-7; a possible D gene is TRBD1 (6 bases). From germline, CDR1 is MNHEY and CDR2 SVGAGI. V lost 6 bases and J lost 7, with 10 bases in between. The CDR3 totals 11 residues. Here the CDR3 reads CASRGASEQYF. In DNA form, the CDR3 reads TGTGCCAGCAGGGGGGCGAGTGAGCAGTACTTC.

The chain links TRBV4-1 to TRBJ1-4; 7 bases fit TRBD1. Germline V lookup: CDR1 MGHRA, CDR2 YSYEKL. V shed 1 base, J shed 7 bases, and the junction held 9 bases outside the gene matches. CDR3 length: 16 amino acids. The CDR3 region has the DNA TGCGCCAGCAGCCAAGGTTTGTCGACAGGGAGTGAAAAACTGTTTTTT. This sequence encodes CASSQGLSTGSEKLFF.

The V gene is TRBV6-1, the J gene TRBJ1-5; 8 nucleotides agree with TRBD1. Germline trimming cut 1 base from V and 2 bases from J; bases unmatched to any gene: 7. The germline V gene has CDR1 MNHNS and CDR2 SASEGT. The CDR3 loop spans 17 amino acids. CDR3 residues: CASSEDYGTGGNQPQHF. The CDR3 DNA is TGTGCCAGCAGTGAAGATTATGGGACAGGCGGCAATCAGCCCCAGCATTTT.

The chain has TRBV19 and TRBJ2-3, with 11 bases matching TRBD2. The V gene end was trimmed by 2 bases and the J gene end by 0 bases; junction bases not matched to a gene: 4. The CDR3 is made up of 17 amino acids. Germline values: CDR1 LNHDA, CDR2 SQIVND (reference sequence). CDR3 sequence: CASSIKGLAASTDTQYF. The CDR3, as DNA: TGTGCCAGTAGTATAAAGGGACTAGCGGCTAGCACAGATACGCAGTATTTT.

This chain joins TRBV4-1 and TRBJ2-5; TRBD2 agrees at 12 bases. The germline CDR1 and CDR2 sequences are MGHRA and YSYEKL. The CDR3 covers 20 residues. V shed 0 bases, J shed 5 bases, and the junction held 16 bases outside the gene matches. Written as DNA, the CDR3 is TGCGCCAGCAGCCAAGAAATGAGGGCTAGCGGGGGGGCCGTCCGGGAGACCCAGTACTTC. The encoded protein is CASSQEMRASGGAVRETQYF.

The CDR3 loop reads CASSDRMEYSPLHF. The CDR3 DNA reads TGTGCCAGCAGTGATCGCATGGAATACTCACCCCTCCACTTT. The rearrangement joins TRBV6-1 to TRBJ1-6; D not resolved. Trimming took off 3 bases at V and 10 bases at J, with 13 bases between the two ends. Germline CDR1 MNHNS, CDR2 SASEGT. This CDR3 is built from 14 residues.

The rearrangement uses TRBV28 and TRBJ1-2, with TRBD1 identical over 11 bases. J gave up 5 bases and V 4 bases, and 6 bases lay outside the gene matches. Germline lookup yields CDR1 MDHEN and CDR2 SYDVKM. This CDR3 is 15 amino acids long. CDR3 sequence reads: CASSSTGQGGYGYTF. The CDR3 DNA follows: TGTGCCAGCAGTTCGACGGGACAGGGGGGGTATGGCTACACCTTC.

CDR3 sequence reads: CASSQEVGTAEAFF. The CDR3 DNA reads TGTGCCAGCAGCCAAGAGGTGGGGACGGCTGAAGCTTTCTTT. The chain joins TRBV3-1 (or the pseudogene TRBV3-2) to TRBJ1-1, with TRBD1 as a possible D gene (5 bases). There are 14 residues in the CDR3. Germline V lookup: CDR1 LGHDT, CDR2 YNNKEL (reference sequence). Trimming cost V 0 bases and J 6 bases, with 11 bases left between them.

The CDR3 bases are TGTGCCAGCAGTACGACAGGGGGACCGAATCAGCCCCAGCATTTT. Its protein is CASSTTGGPNQPQHF. The genes are TRBV2 and TRBJ1-5, with 9 nucleotides matching TRBD1. The germline V gene encodes CDR1 SNHLY and CDR2 FYNNEI. The ends lost 5 bases at V and 4 bases at J; junction bases unmatched: 6. This CDR3 region has 15 residues.

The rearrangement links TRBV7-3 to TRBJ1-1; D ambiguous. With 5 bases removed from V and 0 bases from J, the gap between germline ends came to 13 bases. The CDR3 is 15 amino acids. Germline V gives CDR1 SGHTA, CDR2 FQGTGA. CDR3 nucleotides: TGTGCCAGCAGCGAGTCCGTCCTCTTGAACACTGAAGCTTTCTTT. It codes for CASSESVLLNTEAFF.

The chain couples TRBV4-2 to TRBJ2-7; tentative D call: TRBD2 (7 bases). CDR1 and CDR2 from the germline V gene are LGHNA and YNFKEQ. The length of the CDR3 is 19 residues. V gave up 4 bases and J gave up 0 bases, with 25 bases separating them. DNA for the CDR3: TGTGCCAGCAGCCGGGAGGGGGGCCCCGGGGGCTATACCTCCTACGAGCAGTACTTC. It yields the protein CASSREGGPGGYTSYEQYF.

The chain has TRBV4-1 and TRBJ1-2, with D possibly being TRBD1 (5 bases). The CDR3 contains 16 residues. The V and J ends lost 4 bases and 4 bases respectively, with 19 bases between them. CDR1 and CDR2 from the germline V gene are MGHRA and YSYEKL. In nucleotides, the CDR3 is TGCGCCAGCAGCCGCGGCCGTACCGAGGGGTCCTATGGCTACACCTTC. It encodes CASSRGRTEGSYGYTF.

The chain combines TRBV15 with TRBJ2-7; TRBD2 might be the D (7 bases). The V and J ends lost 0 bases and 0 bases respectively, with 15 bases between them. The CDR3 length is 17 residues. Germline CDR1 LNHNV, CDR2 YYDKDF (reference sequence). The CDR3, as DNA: TGTGCCACCAGCAGAGAAGGCGGGGGCCCCAGCTCCTACGAGCAGTACTTC. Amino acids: CATSREGGGPSSYEQYF.

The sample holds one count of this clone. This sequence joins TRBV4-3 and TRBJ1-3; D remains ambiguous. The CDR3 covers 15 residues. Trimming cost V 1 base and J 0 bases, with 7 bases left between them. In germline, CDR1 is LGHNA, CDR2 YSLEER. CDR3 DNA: TGCGCCAGCAGCCAAGGAGGAGACTCTGGAAACACCATATATTTT. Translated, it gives CASSQGGDSGNTIYF.